This T cell receptor beta chain was observed in a study of cytomegalovirus exposure and HLA in healthy donors. Turning to the study itself: One earlier analysis, a look at around 170 million T cells, found some 120 million unique TCR beta sequences.

V gave up 0 bases and J gave up 0 bases, with 9 bases separating them. Germline-derived CDR1 and CDR2 are MNHEY and SVGAGI. This CDR3 is 15 amino acids long. The PCR was carried out with 60 Vbeta primers and 13 Jbeta primers. Measured with immunoSEQ multiplex PCR; TCRdb has only the in-frame clones, and not every one. The sample holds some 200,000 clones, 70% seen once. V usage is TRBV6-5 and J usage is TRBJ2-7, with D hard to call. Sequencing input: PBMCs. The TCR originated in a man aged 35-49 years in good health and CMV-seropositive. The CDR3 coding sequence is TGTGCCAGCAGTTACTCGAACAGCCCCTCCTACGAGCAGTACTTC. Its translation is CASSYSNSPSYEQYF.